This TCR beta chain was profiled in a study of cytomegalovirus exposure and HLA in healthy donors. Study details: Membership in the Caucasian-associated ancestry cluster was found for 65% to 85% of 350 to 450 genotyped donors.

Turning to this clone: Its cognate antigen is unknown.

It was with 60 Vbeta and 13 Jbeta primers that the PCR ran. Per the authors' pipeline: The authors later counted roughly 79 million unique TCR beta chains, 9 million to 12 million of them shared. Clones were sequenced by immunoSEQ multiplex PCR, and TCRdb holds only the in-frame ones, with some missing. The D gene and trimming were derived from the DNA, and the V and J assignments and clone size from that table. The data contain 250,000 to 350,000 clones, 86% of them singletons. Study-wide findings and caveats: Overall, around 160 TCR beta chains were annotated as cytomegalovirus-associated.

Among the donors, all were healthy bone marrow donors. CDR1 and CDR2 from the germline V gene are SGHVS and FNYEAQ. The V segment lost 0 bases and the J segment 4 bases; nucleotides outside the gene matches: 6. CDR3 length equals 17 residues. Sequencing was performed on PBMCs. The chain carries TRBV7-6 and TRBJ2-3, with 11 positions matching TRBD2. This TCR came from a man aged 40-49 years in good health and CMV-seropositive. CDR3 loop: CASSLALASGRPDTQYF. The CDR3 bases are TGTGCCAGCAGCTTAGCTCTCGCTAGCGGGAGGCCAGATACGCAGTATTTT.